Shown below are 14 T cell receptor beta chains from a single sample sequenced in a study of regulatory T cells in long-lasting Graves disease. Time point here: persistent/refractory GD, antithyroid drugs over 5 years with positive TRAb. Following extraction of RNA from PBMCs, that RNA was used to make the TCR library. Construction of TCR beta libraries relied on iRepertoire HTBI primers and on Arm-PCR targeting CDR3 regions. MiXCR, applied by TCRdb to the multiplex PCR reads, yields one record per CDR3 protein. The sample includes roughly 490,000 distinct CDR3 sequences, roughly 22% of them seen just once. Material: peripheral blood mononuclear cells (PBMCs), obtained when the disease was refractory, from a patient treated with antithyroid drugs. The receptors were gathered from a female donor with Graves disease.

This clonotype was recorded at least ten times. This chain uses TRBV15 with TRBJ1-5; 12 bases align to TRBD1. J was trimmed by 5 bases and V by 3 bases; bases with no gene match: 8. The CDR3 extends over 17 amino acids. Looked up from germline, CDR1 is LNHNV and CDR2 is YYDKDF (reference sequence). The CDR3 DNA follows: TGTGCCACCAGCAGGGGAACCGGGACAGGGGGCGATCAGCCCCAGCATTTT. Amino acid sequence: CATSRGTGTGGDQPQHF.

The chain employs TRBV7-9 and TRBJ1-5; TRBD1 aligns across 7 bases. The CDR3 runs to 15 residues. Germline V lookup: CDR1 SEHNR, CDR2 FQNEAQ (reference sequence). Germline trimming cut 5 bases from V and 2 bases from J; bases unmatched to any gene: 6. Here the CDR3 DNA reads TGTGCCAGCAGCGGCGACAGGGTGGGCAATCAGCCCCAGCATTTT. Translation gives CASSGDRVGNQPQHF.

The chain joins TRBV7-2 to TRBJ2-7; 8 nucleotides line up with TRBD2. Trimming at V came to 0 bases and at J to 5 bases, leaving 6 bases not matched to a gene. Per germline, CDR1 SGHTA and CDR2 FQGNSA. This CDR3 comprises 15 residues. CDR3 bases: TGTGCCAGCAGCTTAGCTAGCGGGAATGTCGACGAGCAGTACTTC. This gives the protein CASSLASGNVDEQYF.

This clonotype was seen many times. The J gene is TRBJ1-2, the V gene TRBV20-1; D remains unclear. The V end was cut by 5 bases, the J end by 0 bases, with 13 bases between. Germline V lookup: CDR1 DFQATT, CDR2 SNEGSKA (reference sequence). This CDR3 has 14 residues. Here the CDR3 reads CSAGKGGTNYGYTF. In DNA, the CDR3 is TGCAGTGCTGGCAAAGGAGGGACTAACTATGGCTACACCTTC.

This clonotype was counted between two and nine times. At one of its ends the junction is not consistent with the germline gene, which may arise from a read error. The gene calls are TRBV6-1 and TRBJ2-7; 7 nucleotides agree with TRBD2. The CDR3 is 14 residues long. Germline V CDR1 and CDR2: MNHNS, SASEGT. The DNA of the CDR3 is TGTGCCGGCAGAGGACTAGGGCAGTCCTACGAGCAGTACTTC. Encoded protein: CAGRGLGQSYEQYF.

V and J are TRBV9 and TRBJ1-2; no firm D call. Per the germline V gene, CDR1 is SGDLS and CDR2 is YYNGEE. Deletions cut 0 bases from V and 8 bases from J, with 14 bases between. This CDR3 region has 14 residues. CDR3 region: CASSVALGLEGYTF. The DNA of the CDR3 is TGTGCCAGCAGCGTAGCTCTGGGTCTAGAAGGCTACACCTTC.

This clonotype was counted a single time. Given a far larger clone just one base away, this is likely a sequencing read error. The chain couples TRBV7-8 to TRBJ1-4; TRBD1 might be the D (5 bases). Deletions cut 4 bases from V and 13 bases from J, with 13 bases between. Germline-derived CDR1 and CDR2 are SGHVS and FQNEAQ. The CDR3 runs to 12 residues. The CDR3 loop reads CASSSPTVGLFF. The DNA of the CDR3 is TGTGCCAGCAGCTCACCGACAGTAGGACTGTTTTTT.

This clonotype was counted many times. The CDR3 sequence is CASSQGTAALSGKLFF. Here the CDR3 DNA reads TGTGCCAGCAGCCAAGGTACGGCAGCCTTAAGTGGAAAACTGTTTTTT. J is TRBJ1-4 and V is TRBV3-1; no firm D call. Germline V gene lookup returns CDR1 LGHDT and CDR2 YNNKEL (reference sequence). The V end lost 1 base, the J end lost 10 bases, and 19 bases lay between the germline ends. The CDR3 has 16 residues. The variable domain in full, with the rest retrieved from reference TRBV3-1 and TRBJ1-4, is DTAVSQTPKYLVTQMGNDKSIKCEQNLGHDTMYWYKQDSKKFLKIMFSYNNKELIINETVPNRFSPKSPDKAHLNLHINSLELGDSAVYFCASSQGTAALSGKLFFGSGTQLSVL.

This clonotype has ten or more counts. The chain combines TRBV28 with TRBJ2-5, with TRBD1 matching 7 bases. This CDR3 is 15 amino acids long. With 3 bases clipped from V and 4 bases from J, the junction kept 8 bases outside the gene matches. Per the germline V gene, CDR1 is MDHEN and CDR2 is SYDVKM. The CDR3 bases are TGTGCCAGCAGTTTCCTCACAGGGGCCGGAGAGACCCAGTACTTC. It encodes CASSFLTGAGETQYF.

The rearrangement joins TRBV11-2 to TRBJ2-5; TRBD2 matches 7 bases. The CDR3 is 14 residues long. After removal of 3 bases from V and 5 bases from J, the junction contained 6 bases not matched to a gene. CDR1 is SGHAT and CDR2 is FQNNGV in the germline V gene. CDR3 coding DNA: TGTGCCAGCAGCTTGGTCGGGGGGAGTGAGACCCAGTACTTC. This gives the protein CASSLVGGSETQYF.

At least ten counts were recorded for this clonotype. Written as DNA, the CDR3 is TGTGCCAGCAAAAGGGACGGCACTGAAGCTTTCTTT. Amino acid sequence: CASKRDGTEAFF. This sequence joins TRBV12-3 or TRBV12-4 and TRBJ1-1, with TRBD1 as a possible D gene (5 bases). Trimming removed 7 bases at V and 4 bases at J, with 10 bases between. The CDR3 totals 12 residues.

The sample holds many counts of this clonotype. The chain joins TRBV5-5 to TRBJ1-4, with D unresolved. The CDR3 extends over 12 amino acids. Germline values: CDR1 SGHKS, CDR2 YYEKEE (reference sequence). The V end lost 3 bases, the J end lost 8 bases, and 8 bases lay between the germline ends. The CDR3 DNA is TGTGCCAGCAGCTCCGAGAGCGAAAAACTGTTTTTT. It specifies CASSSESEKLFF.

This clonotype showed up many times. The chain recombines TRBV3-1 with TRBJ1-4, with D possibly TRBD1 on 6 matching bases. The CDR3 covers 14 residues. V was clipped by 2 bases and J by 8 bases, with 12 bases between them. Looked up from germline, CDR1 is LGHDT and CDR2 is YNNKEL (reference sequence). CDR3: CASSQTGTLEKLFF. CDR3 DNA sequence: TGTGCCAGCAGCCAAACCGGGACATTGGAAAAACTGTTTTTT.

This clonotype was recorded only once. This chain uses TRBV3-1 with TRBJ2-7; D gene unclear. Germline values: CDR1 LGHDT, CDR2 YNNKEL (reference sequence). The CDR3 consists of 14 residues. Trimming stripped 2 bases from V and 6 bases from J, with 14 bases between. As DNA, the CDR3 is TGTGCCAGCAGCCAACCGGGCCCTGGGGTCGAGCAGTACTTC. As protein: CASSQPGPGVEQYF.